Each of the 17 T cell receptor beta chains below was sequenced from the same sample in a study of shared clonotypes between healthy human individuals. Using immunoSEQ multiplex PCR, the repertoire was profiled, and TCRdb retains in-frame clones only, with some absent. There are 1 million to 1.3 million clones in the sample; 75% to 85% occur only once, and 0.55% to 0.7% lies in the top ten. The sequencing sample was made of memory CD4+ T cells from PBMCs. The subset is: CD45RA-negative fraction. These receptors originate from a man younger than 30 in good health. Some clones in this sample may be carry-over from other donors' samples.

The V gene is TRBV14, the J gene TRBJ2-3, with D unresolved. Germline assignment: CDR1 SGHDN and CDR2 FVKESK. V gave up 9 bases and J gave up 1 base, with 14 bases separating them. The CDR3 contains 14 residues. The CDR3 coding sequence is TGTGCCAGACATCCGGGTCGCCGCACAGATACGCAGTATTTT. It yields the protein CARHPGRRTDTQYF.

CDR3 sequence: CASTKAGLAGDGEQFF. CDR3 coding DNA: TGTGCCAGCACGAAAGCGGGGCTAGCGGGAGATGGTGAGCAGTTCTTC. The V call is TRBV28, the J call TRBJ2-1; 10 bases fit TRBD2. Germline V CDR1 and CDR2: MDHEN, SYDVKM. V shed 7 bases and J 9 bases; nucleotides not matched to a gene: 15. This CDR3 has 16 residues.

About this clone: Other nucleotide sequences from this sample produce the same CDR3. The rearrangement joins TRBV30 to TRBJ2-1; 7 nucleotides align to TRBD1. CDR1 and CDR2 from the germline V gene are GTSNPN and SVGIG (reference sequence). With 2 bases clipped from V and 2 bases from J, the junction kept 3 bases outside the gene matches. The CDR3 is 14 residues long. The CDR3 DNA follows: TGTGCCTGGAGTACCGGGACAGCCTACAATGAGCAGTTCTTC. Translating it yields CAWSTGTAYNEQFF. The complete variable domain, with remaining parts taken from reference TRBV30 and TRBJ2-1, reads SQTIHQWPATLVQPVGSPLSLECTVEGTSNPNLYWYRQAAGRGLQLLFYSVGIGQISSEVPQNLSASRPQDRQFILSSKKLLLSDSGFYLCAWSTGTAYNEQFFGPGTRLTVL.

This chain links TRBV4-2 with TRBJ1-3; 8 bases are shared with TRBD1. Germline V gene sequence: CDR1 LGHNA, CDR2 YNFKEQ. Germline trimming cut 2 bases from V and 0 bases from J; bases unmatched to any gene: 6. This CDR3 has 17 residues. The CDR3 loop reads CASSQSGTGVSGNTIYF. The CDR3 nucleotides are TGTGCCAGCAGCCAAAGCGGGACAGGCGTCTCTGGAAACACCATATATTTT.

This clone was observed at least ten times. The same CDR3 can be traced to other DNA sequences in this sample. The chain joins TRBV5-1 to TRBJ1-1; D ambiguous. V lost 0 bases to trimming and J lost 0 bases, with 6 bases between them. Per the germline V gene, CDR1 is SGHRS and CDR2 is YFSETQ. The CDR3 has 14 amino acids. Here the CDR3 DNA reads TGCGCCAGCAGCTTGGGTGGCCTGAACACTGAAGCTTTCTTT. Its protein product is CASSLGGLNTEAFF. The variable domain in full, with the rest retrieved from reference TRBV5-1 and TRBJ1-1, is KAGVTQTPRYLIKTRGQQVTLSCSPISGHRSVSWYQQTPGQGLQFLFEYFSETQRNKGNFPGRFSGRQFSNSRSEMNVSTLELGDSALYLCASSLGGLNTEAFFGQGTRLTVV.

The chain links TRBV6-6 to TRBJ2-7, with a weak D call TRBD2 (5 bases). Trimming took 4 bases from V and 7 from J, leaving 17 bases between them. Germline V lookup: CDR1 MNHNY, CDR2 SVGAGI (reference sequence). CDR3 size: 14 residues. CDR3 sequence (DNA): TGTGCCAGCAGTTCGGGCCGAGATCAGCGGGAGCAGTACTTC. Its translation is CASSSGRDQREQYF.

Only one count was recorded for this clone. The chain couples TRBV7-2 to TRBJ1-2, with TRBD1 identical over 7 bases. This CDR3 spans 14 amino acids. V gave up 3 bases and J gave up 6 bases; unmatched junction bases: 7. Germline CDR1 and CDR2: SGHTA and FQGNSA. CDR3 DNA: TGTGCCAGCAGCTTGCCGGAGGGGGCGGATGGCTACACCTTC. It specifies CASSLPEGADGYTF. The whole variable domain, filled in from reference TRBV7-2 and TRBJ1-2, reads GAGVSQSPSNKVTEKGKDVELRCDPISGHTALYWYRQSLGQGLEFLIYFQGNSAPDKSGLPSDRFSAERTGGSVSTLTIQRTQQEDSAVYLCASSLPEGADGYTFGSGTRLTVV.

This clone was picked up one time. The V call is TRBV5-1, the J call TRBJ2-3; D uncertain. Germline values: CDR1 SGHRS, CDR2 YFSETQ. The CDR3 covers 16 residues. V was cut by 1 base and J by 6 bases, with 18 bases left in between. CDR3 amino acids: CASSLSSSALGDTQYF. CDR3 coding DNA: TGCGCCAGCAGCTTGTCGTCAAGCGCCCTCGGTGATACGCAGTATTTT.

The chain is built from TRBV4-2 and TRBJ2-5; D assignment may be TRBD1 or TRBD2 (5 bases each). This CDR3 region has 15 residues. The germline gives CDR1 LGHNA, CDR2 YNFKEQ. Trimming left V 1 base short and J 2 bases short, with 11 bases between. The CDR3 loop is CASSQGGRKQETQYF. The CDR3 DNA is TGTGCCAGCAGCCAAGGGGGACGGAAACAAGAGACCCAGTACTTC.

The chain uses TRBV7-3 and TRBJ2-5, with D maybe TRBD2 (5 bases). Germline loops: CDR1 SGHTA, CDR2 FQGTGA. With 2 bases removed from V and 5 bases from J, the gap between germline ends came to 12 bases. The CDR3 runs 14 residues. The CDR3 sequence is CASSLSGSSETQYF. The CDR3 region has the DNA TGTGCCAGCAGCTTATCGGGGAGTTCGGAGACCCAGTACTTC.

Notes on this clone: This may be a read error: a much more frequent sequence differs by one nucleotide. The V call is TRBV7-3, the J call TRBJ1-1; D might be TRBD1 (6 bases). Germline V gene lookup returns CDR1 SGHTA and CDR2 FQGTGA. CDR3 length equals 13 residues. V lost 2 bases, J lost 3 bases, and 7 bases lay in between. The DNA of the CDR3 is TGTGCCAGCAGCTTACAGGGGTACACTGAAGCTTTCTTT. Its protein product is CASSLQGYTEAFF.

The V and J genes are TRBV28 and TRBJ1-2; 11 bases map to TRBD1. This CDR3 spans 12 amino acids. The germline V gene encodes CDR1 MDHEN and CDR2 SYDVKM. V trimming: 10 bases; J trimming: 7 bases; junction bases outside the gene matches: 5. The CDR3 DNA sequence: TGTGCCATCCTAGGGACAGGGGGTGGCTACACCTTC. It translates to CAILGTGGGYTF.

In regard to this clone: Possible read error: a much larger clone is one base away. V is TRBV5-4 and J is TRBJ2-7; possible D gene TRBD2, 6 bases. Between the trimmed V and J ends, which lost 4 bases and 9 bases, there was a span of 20 bases. CDR1 is SGHNT, CDR2 YYREEE, per germline (reference sequence). There are 14 residues in the CDR3. This chain's CDR3 is CASSRRGNGDGQYF. CDR3 in DNA: TGTGCCAGCAGCCGCCGCGGGAACGGAGACGGGCAGTACTTC.

The genes are TRBV2 and TRBJ1-2; D remains unclear. The CDR3 extends over 11 amino acids. With 7 bases removed from V and 4 bases from J, the gap between germline ends came to 7 bases. Germline values: CDR1 SNHLY, CDR2 FYNNEI. The CDR3 coding sequence is TGTGCCAGCACAGCCATCTATGGCTACACCTTC. It specifies CASTAIYGYTF.

This clone turned up a few times. CDR3 bases: TGTGCCAGCAGCTTATTTCCGGGACAGCCGAACACTGAAGCTTTCTTT. This encodes CASSLFPGQPNTEAFF. The gene calls are TRBV5-6 and TRBJ1-1, with 7 bases identical to TRBD1. Looked up from germline, CDR1 is SGHDT and CDR2 is YYEEEE. J was trimmed by 1 base and V by 2 bases; bases with no gene match: 8. CDR3 length: 16 residues. Full variable domain (rest looked up from reference TRBV5-6 and TRBJ1-1): DAGVTQSPTHLIKTRGQQVTLRCSPKSGHDTVSWYQQALGQGPQFIFQYYEEEERQRGNFPDRFSGHQFPNYSSELNVNALLLGDSALYLCASSLFPGQPNTEAFFGQGTRLTVV.

The V and J genes are TRBV4-3 and TRBJ2-1, with D uncertain. V was pared by 2 bases and J by 9 bases, with 14 bases between. The germline gives CDR1 LGHNA, CDR2 YSLEER. The CDR3 sequence is 14 residues long. The DNA for the CDR3 is TGCGCCAGCAGCCAATCCCCGGAGTTATCTGAGCAGTTCTTC. Protein sequence: CASSQSPELSEQFF.

A remark on this clone: At one end the junction does not follow the germline gene, possibly because of a read error. The chain uses TRBV5-1 and TRBJ2-2; the match to TRBD1 covers 8 bases. From germline, CDR1 is SGHRS and CDR2 YFSETQ. The CDR3 has 15 amino acids. The CDR3 reads CASTLGDRPNGELFF. The CDR3 DNA sequence: TGCGCCAGCACCTTGGGGGACAGGCCGAACGGGGAGCTGTTTTTT.